Following are 20 T cell receptor beta chains from one sample sequenced in a study of control samples from healthy donors and cancer patients. Using immunoSEQ multiplex PCR, the repertoire was profiled, and TCRdb retains in-frame clones only, with some absent. The sample yields about 51,000 clones, about nine tenths seen once. The source material was PBMCs. These receptors were taken from a man aged 35-49 years with colorectal cancer.

The CDR3 sequence is CASSASDIRNEQFF. CDR3 coding DNA: TGCGCCAGCAGCGCGAGCGATATAAGGAATGAGCAGTTCTTC. The rearrangement joins TRBV5-1 to TRBJ2-1; D is unclear. Looked up from germline, CDR1 is SGHRS and CDR2 is YFSETQ. The CDR3 has 14 amino acids. V shed 4 bases and J shed 7 bases, with 15 bases lying between them.

The chain is built from TRBV30 and TRBJ1-5, with D hard to call. The germline V gene has CDR1 GTSNPN and CDR2 SVGIG (reference sequence). This CDR3 region has 13 residues. With 4 bases removed from V and 5 bases from J, the gap between germline ends came to 12 bases. The CDR3 region has the DNA TGTGCCTGGACGGTGGGGTTCGATCAGCCCCAGCATTTT. It encodes CAWTVGFDQPQHF.

The chain links TRBV5-5 to TRBJ2-7; 9 nucleotides align to TRBD2. V was pared by 3 bases and J by 6 bases, with 10 bases of the junction left unmatched. The length of the CDR3 is 15 residues. The germline V gene has CDR1 SGHKS and CDR2 YYEKEE (reference sequence). For the CDR3, the DNA is TGTGCCAGCAGCTGGCTAATAGCGGGAGAGTTCGAGCAGTACTTC. Amino acids: CASSWLIAGEFEQYF.

The chain is built from TRBV5-1 and TRBJ2-3; D may be TRBD2 (9 bases). The V end was cut by 3 bases, the J end by 2 bases, with 37 bases between. This CDR3 has 23 amino acids. The germline gives CDR1 SGHRS, CDR2 YFSETQ. CDR3 sequence reads: CASSYQGQDLRGLADAPTDTQYF. The CDR3, as DNA: TGCGCCAGCAGCTACCAGGGACAGGACCTCCGGGGACTAGCCGACGCCCCCACAGATACGCAGTATTTT.

V usage is TRBV27 and J usage is TRBJ2-2; TRBD2 might be the D (6 bases). The CDR3 loop spans 17 amino acids. The V and J ends lost 0 bases and 0 bases respectively, with 11 bases between them. The germline V gene encodes CDR1 MNHEY and CDR2 SMNVEV (reference sequence). CDR3 amino acids: CASSLSGRGANTGELFF. CDR3 DNA sequence: TGTGCCAGCAGTTTATCGGGGCGGGGCGCGAACACCGGGGAGCTGTTTTTT.

The CDR3 loop reads CASRRTSAGEGEQYF. Here the CDR3 DNA reads TGTGCCAGTAGGAGGACTAGTGCGGGAGAAGGCGAGCAGTACTTC. The chain employs TRBV19 and TRBJ2-7, with TRBD2 identical over 7 bases. Germline lookup yields CDR1 LNHDA and CDR2 SQIVND (reference sequence). The CDR3 loop spans 15 amino acids. V dropped 6 bases and J dropped 6; count of bases not matched to a gene: 14.

This clone came up once. The DNA for the CDR3 is TGCGCCAGCAGCTTGGAAAGCGGGAGGGTAACCGGGGAGCTGTTTTTT. It codes for CASSLESGRVTGELFF. The J gene is TRBJ2-2, the V gene TRBV5-1; 10 bases align to TRBD2. The germline V gene encodes CDR1 SGHRS and CDR2 YFSETQ. The junction had 4 bases not matched to a gene; V was cut back by 0 bases and J by 5 bases. This CDR3 has 16 amino acids.

The chain joins TRBV20-1 to TRBJ2-7; 11 nucleotides agree with TRBD1. The germline CDR1 and CDR2 sequences are DFQATT and SNEGSKA (reference sequence). This CDR3 is 14 amino acids long. After removal of 3 bases from V and 3 bases from J, the junction contained 4 bases not matched to a gene. The CDR3 DNA follows: TGCAGTGCTAGTACCGGGACAGGGGGCTACGAGCAGTACTTC. As protein: CSASTGTGGYEQYF.

The chain carries TRBV11-2 and TRBJ2-7, with 8 bases identical to TRBD1. Trimming at V came to 5 bases and at J to 2 bases, leaving 8 bases not matched to a gene. This CDR3 comprises 15 residues. The germline gives CDR1 SGHAT, CDR2 FQNNGV. This CDR3 is CASSQVRGRAYEQYF. The CDR3 coding sequence is TGTGCCAGCAGCCAAGTCAGGGGGCGCGCCTACGAGCAGTACTTC.

The rearrangement links TRBV25-1 to TRBJ2-1, with 7 bases lining up with TRBD1. The germline CDR1 and CDR2 sequences are MGHDK and SYGVNS. With V trimmed by 4 bases and J by 7 bases, 10 bases remained unmatched. The CDR3 spans 15 residues. The CDR3 loop is CASSGNRQGGNEQFF. DNA of the CDR3: TGTGCCAGCAGTGGTAACAGACAGGGTGGGAATGAGCAGTTCTTC.

V gene TRBV28 combines with J gene TRBJ2-7; D is perhaps TRBD2 (5 bases). Trimming stripped 6 bases from V and 0 bases from J, with 9 bases between. Germline CDR1 is MDHEN and CDR2 is SYDVKM. The CDR3 is 13 residues long. The CDR3 DNA is TGTGCCAGCAGGGATAGCGTCTCCTACGAGCAGTACTTC. Encoded protein: CASRDSVSYEQYF.

This clone was counted once. The rearrangement joins TRBV6-2 or TRBV6-3 to TRBJ2-7, with D hard to call. CDR3 length equals 16 residues. Germline assignment: CDR1 MNHEY and CDR2 SVGEGT. The V and J ends lost 7 bases and 0 bases respectively, with 19 bases between them. The CDR3 region has the DNA TGTGCCAGCACCCCGTCGGGCAGACGCTTCTCCTACGAGCAGTACTTC. This encodes CASTPSGRRFSYEQYF.

The V call is TRBV29-1, the J call TRBJ2-5; unclear D gene. Germline values: CDR1 SQVTM, CDR2 ANQGSEA. The ends were cut back, 2 bases at V and 5 bases at J, with 15 bases in the middle. This CDR3 comprises 14 residues. CDR3 DNA sequence: TGCAGCGTTGAAAAGGACGTGGGCCGGGAGACCCAGTACTTC. Translating gives CSVEKDVGRETQYF.

V gene TRBV6-6 combines with J gene TRBJ2-7, with D possibly TRBD1 on 6 matching bases. This CDR3 spans 14 amino acids. Germline loops: CDR1 MNHNY, CDR2 SVGAGI (reference sequence). Deletions cut 0 bases from V and 4 bases from J, with 10 bases between. This CDR3 is CASSYSGAQYEQYF. The CDR3 region has the DNA TGTGCCAGCAGTTACTCGGGGGCGCAATACGAGCAGTACTTC.

The chain carries TRBV2 and TRBJ2-5, with 7 bases aligning to TRBD2. The CDR3 is made up of 16 amino acids. Germline V gene lookup returns CDR1 SNHLY and CDR2 FYNNEI. V was clipped by 7 bases and J by 2 bases; unmatched bases: 13. CDR3: CASTKGSGDFQETQYF. CDR3 DNA: TGTGCCAGCACCAAAGGGAGCGGGGACTTTCAAGAGACCCAGTACTTC.

The chain couples TRBV3-1 (or the pseudogene TRBV3-2) to TRBJ2-7, with 7 bases aligning to TRBD2. V lost 4 bases to trimming and J lost 4 bases; unmatched junction nucleotides: 10. This CDR3 has 15 residues. Germline CDR1 LGHDT, CDR2 YNNKEL (reference sequence). The CDR3 here is CASSPMRGTPYEQYF. CDR3 bases: TGTGCCAGCAGCCCCATGCGGGGGACCCCGTACGAGCAGTACTTC.

This clone was counted a few times. Other DNA sequences of this sample code for an identical CDR3. The rearrangement links TRBV7-9 to TRBJ2-7; no clear D gene. The ends were cut back, 1 base at V and 1 base at J, with 2 bases in the middle. The CDR3 length is 12 residues. Germline values: CDR1 SEHNR, CDR2 FQNEAQ (reference sequence). The CDR3 DNA reads as TGTGCCAGCAGCTTAGGATCCTACGAGCAGTACTTC. Translated, it gives CASSLGSYEQYF.

The gene calls are TRBV5-1 and TRBJ2-6, with a tentative D call TRBD1 (5 bases). V lost 3 bases, J lost 0 bases, and 10 bases lay in between. CDR3 length: 16 amino acids. Germline V gene lookup returns CDR1 SGHRS and CDR2 YFSETQ. The CDR3 DNA reads as TGCGCCAGCAGCTGGGGCGGATACTCTGGGGCCAACGTCCTGACTTTC. Its protein product is CASSWGGYSGANVLTF. Supplemented by reference TRBV5-1 and TRBJ2-6, the full variable domain reads KAGVTQTPRYLIKTRGQQVTLSCSPISGHRSVSWYQQTPGQGLQFLFEYFSETQRNKGNFPGRFSGRQFSNSRSEMNVSTLELGDSALYLCASSWGGYSGANVLTFGAGSRLTVL.

The CDR3 bases are TGTGCCAGCAGCGCGCAACAGGTTGGGACTGGAAACACCATATATTTT. It encodes CASSAQQVGTGNTIYF. This chain connects TRBV9 to TRBJ1-3; D is possibly TRBD1 (5 bases). Per the germline V gene, CDR1 is SGDLS and CDR2 is YYNGEE. Trimming stripped 3 bases from V and 2 bases from J, with 15 bases between. The CDR3 spans 16 residues.

This clone came up once. V usage is TRBV7-9 and J usage is TRBJ2-7; D not certain. The V end lost 1 base, the J end lost 3 bases, and 16 bases lay between the germline ends. Germline CDR1 SEHNR, CDR2 FQNEAQ (reference sequence). There are 16 residues in the CDR3. The CDR3 protein is CASSLDPRHSFYEQYF. Written as DNA, the CDR3 is TGTGCCAGCAGCTTAGATCCCCGACACTCTTTCTACGAGCAGTACTTC.